One sample yielded the 8 T cell receptor beta chains listed below, sequenced in a study of T-cell memory formation after mild COVID-19. TCRdb itself ran the 5' RACE reads through MiXCR, one entry per CDR3 protein. Of just under 550,000 distinct CDR3 sequences in the sample, just over 20% were seen once. Sequenced sample: PBMCs or a T cell subset sorted from them (not recorded which). These receptors came from an adult woman who had mild COVID-19 (a few samples of this study predate the infection). Cell type and time point are not known.

The gene calls are TRBV30 and TRBJ2-5; no clear D. Trimming removed 0 bases at V and 2 bases at J, with 16 bases between. The germline V gene has CDR1 GTSNPN and CDR2 SVGIG (reference sequence). The CDR3 consists of 16 residues. CDR3 in amino acids: CAWSVASPKRQETQYF. The CDR3, as DNA: TGTGCCTGGAGTGTCGCCAGCCCTAAACGTCAAGAGACCCAGTACTTC.

V and J are TRBV19 and TRBJ2-7, with 8 bases fitting TRBD2. The CDR3 has 14 amino acids. CDR1 LNHDA and CDR2 SQIVND come from the germline V gene (reference sequence). The J segment lost 5 bases and the V segment lost 5 bases, leaving 8 bases of the junction unmatched. The CDR3, as DNA: TGTGCCAGTAGTCCCGGGGGGGCCGTCCACGAGCAGTACTTC. This translates into CASSPGGAVHEQYF.

The CDR3 loop reads CASSQDLRDRQRDYGYTF. Written as DNA, the CDR3 is TGCGCCAGCAGCCAAGACCTTCGGGACAGGCAAAGGGACTATGGCTACACCTTC. J is TRBJ1-2 and V is TRBV4-3; 8 positions match TRBD1. The V gene's germline CDR1 is LGHNA and CDR2 YSLEER. The CDR3 runs 18 residues. Losses at the gene ends were 0 bases for V and 3 bases for J; bases not matched to a gene: 12.

This clonotype has at least ten counts. DNA of the CDR3: TGTGCCAGCAGTTCCCATGGTGTACTAGCGGGAGTCAATGAGCAGTTCTTC. Residues: CASSSHGVLAGVNEQFF. The chain carries TRBV12-3 or TRBV12-4 and TRBJ2-1, with 11 bases identical to TRBD2. J lost 6 bases, V lost 4 bases, and 11 bases had no gene match. The CDR3 is made up of 17 amino acids.

The chain recombines TRBV12-3 or TRBV12-4 with TRBJ2-1; perhaps TRBD2 as D (5 bases). The CDR3 consists of 14 residues. V lost 2 bases and J lost 8, with 13 bases in between. The CDR3 spells CASSLLYKRDEQFF. The CDR3 region has the DNA TGTGCCAGCAGTTTACTGTACAAGAGGGATGAGCAGTTCTTC.

This clonotype was seen a few times. The J gene is TRBJ2-5, the V gene TRBV12-3 or TRBV12-4, with 10 bases matching TRBD1. This CDR3 is built from 14 residues. Germline trimming cut 8 bases from V and 5 bases from J; bases unmatched to any gene: 8. The CDR3 loop reads CASARDRGLETQYF. DNA for the CDR3: TGTGCCAGCGCCCGGGACAGGGGATTGGAGACCCAGTACTTC.

This clonotype occurred a few times. This chain joins TRBV7-2 and TRBJ2-7; 9 nucleotides agree with TRBD2. There are 14 residues in the CDR3. V gave up 6 bases and J gave up 3 bases; unmatched junction bases: 6. CDR1 is SGHTA and CDR2 is FQGNSA in the germline V gene. This CDR3 reads CASSLAGNLYEQYF. The CDR3 DNA sequence: TGTGCCAGCAGTCTAGCGGGGAATCTCTACGAGCAGTACTTC.

This clonotype was detected only a few times. V usage is TRBV12-3 or TRBV12-4 and J usage is TRBJ2-3; 12 nucleotides line up with TRBD1. The CDR3 loop spans 15 amino acids. Trimming removed 6 bases from V and 8 bases from J; junction bases left unmatched: 9. In DNA, the CDR3 is TGTGCCAGCAGCTCCACGGGACAGGGGGCAGTTACGCAGTATTTT. Amino acid sequence: CASSSTGQGAVTQYF.